The rows below give T cell receptor beta chains drawn from one sample of a study of T-cell memory formation after mild COVID-19. Each CDR3 protein is one row after TCRdb ran MiXCR on the 5' RACE reads. Of roughly 62,000 distinct CDR3 sequences listed, about a tenth are singletons. The sequenced material came from PBMCs or a T cell subset sorted from them (not recorded which). The receptors shown here come from a man between 18 and 35 years old who had mild COVID-19 (a few samples of this study predate the infection). Cell type and time point are not known. CDR3s include the opening cysteine and the closing phenylalanine or tryptophan. A D gene is named only where the DNA matches it firmly. Clone size, where shown, is once, few, many, or a class for clones that have expanded.

CAISDNQRNGYTF | TGTGCCATCAGTGACAACCAACGGAATGGCTACACCTTC | TRBJ1-2 | TRBV10-3 | - | - | 13
CASSLAQGSSYNEQFF | TGTGCCAGCAGCTTAGCTCAGGGTAGCTCCTACAATGAGCAGTTCTTC | TRBJ2-1 | TRBV7-6 | many | - | 16
CASNQKKKRTANSGANVLTF | TGTGCCTCCAACCAAAAAAAAAAGAGGACAGCAAACTCTGGGGCCAACGTCCTGACTTTC | TRBJ2-6 | TRBV2 | - | - | 20
CASSSTGQGSFEYF | TGTGCCAGCAGCTCCACGGGACAGGGGTCGTTTGAGTACTTC | TRBJ2-5 | TRBV7-2 | medium-sized | TRBD1 | 14
CSASLGARGYTF | TGCAGTGCTAGTCTGGGGGCACGCGGCTACACCTTC | TRBJ1-2 | TRBV20-1 | few | - | 12
CASSQGPGHSGANVLTF | TGCGCCAGCAGCCAAGGTCCAGGGCACTCTGGGGCCAACGTCCTGACTTTC | TRBJ2-6 | TRBV4-3 | many | - | 17
CATSLARPGGTKNIQYF | TGTGCCACCAGCTTAGCGAGGCCGGGGGGAACCAAAAACATTCAGTACTTC | TRBJ2-4 | TRBV7-8 | - | TRBD2 | 17
CASSFEGGRIEQYF | TGTGCCAGCAGTTTCGAAGGGGGGCGAATAGAGCAGTACTTC | TRBJ2-7 | TRBV12-3/TRBV12-4 | few | - | 14
CASSPYFAGGHTDTQYF | TGTGCCAGCAGCCCCTACTTTGCGGGGGGGCACACAGATACGCAGTATTTT | TRBJ2-3 | TRBV7-2 | few | TRBD2 | 17
CASSQLGGAYNEQFF | TGCGCCAGCAGCCAACTCGGGGGGGCCTACAATGAGCAGTTCTTC | TRBJ2-1 | TRBV4-3 | - | TRBD2 | 15
CASRLGGGTEAFF | TGCGCCAGCAGGTTGGGGGGGGGAACTGAAGCTTTCTTT | TRBJ1-1 | TRBV10-2 | - | - | 13
CASSARPGLENIQYF | TGTGCCAGCAGCGCCCGCCCGGGACTAGAGAACATTCAGTACTTC | TRBJ2-4 | TRBV9 | few | TRBD2 | 15
CASSFSGGASADTQYF | TGTGCCAGCAGCTTTAGCGGGGGGGCGTCGGCAGATACGCAGTATTTT | TRBJ2-3 | TRBV7-3 | few | TRBD2 | 16
CASNPQGEEPLHF | TGTGCCAGCAATCCTCAGGGAGAAGAACCCCTCCACTTT | TRBJ1-6 | TRBV2 | - | - | 13
CASSSGGLIDTQYF | TGTGCCAGCAGCTCGGGGGGGCTCATAGATACGCAGTATTTT | TRBJ2-3 | TRBV5-8 | - | TRBD2 | 14
CSARGLDGSNYGYTF | TGCAGTGCTAGGGGACTGGACGGATCTAACTATGGCTACACCTTC | TRBJ1-2 | TRBV20-1 | few | - | 15
CSAGRQALSGNTIYF | TGCAGTGCTGGAAGACAGGCCCTCTCTGGAAACACCATATATTTT | TRBJ1-3 | TRBV20-1 | few | - | 15
CASSQLPGETQYF | TGTGCCAGCAGCCAACTCCCCGGGGAGACCCAGTACTTC | TRBJ2-5 | TRBV7-2 | - | - | 13
CASSPDRLGNTIYF | TGTGCCAGCAGTCCTGACAGACTTGGAAACACCATATATTTT | TRBJ1-3 | TRBV12-3/TRBV12-4 | few | - | 14
CASSWGQGRDTQYF | TGTGCCAGCAGCTGGGGACAGGGGAGAGATACGCAGTATTTT | TRBJ2-3 | TRBV5-6 | few | TRBD1 | 14
CSVTGTHEQYF | TGCAGCGTTACCGGGACCCACGAGCAGTACTTC | TRBJ2-7 | TRBV29-1 | - | - | 11
CASSLSDSALSSYNEQFF | TGTGCCAGCAGCTTAAGTGACTCTGCGTTGAGCTCCTACAATGAGCAGTTCTTC | TRBJ2-1 | TRBV11-3 | many | - | 18
CASSQRGGTGNEQFF | TGCGCCAGCAGCCAGCGGGGGGGGACAGGGAATGAGCAGTTCTTC | TRBJ2-1 | TRBV5-1 | medium-sized | - | 15
CASSLMFSGNTGELFF | TGTGCCAGCAGCTTAATGTTTAGCGGAAACACCGGGGAGCTGTTTTTT | TRBJ2-2 | TRBV11-1 | - | - | 16
CASSLTDPSGNTIYF | TGTGCCAGCTCACTCACGGATCCCTCTGGAAACACCATATATTTT | TRBJ1-3 | TRBV18 | many | - | 15
CASSSTGNYNEQFF | TGCGCCAGCAGCTCGACAGGGAACTACAATGAGCAGTTCTTC | TRBJ2-1 | TRBV5-1 | - | TRBD1 | 14
CASSLAQQESYEQYF | TGTGCCAGCAGCTTAGCACAACAGGAGTCCTACGAGCAGTACTTC | TRBJ2-7 | TRBV7-6 | - | - | 15
CASTRDLNEKQYF | TGCGCCAGCACCCGGGACCTCAACGAGAAGCAGTACTTC | TRBJ2-7 | TRBV5-1 | few | - | 13
CASSLALAGANEQFF | TGCGCCAGCAGCTTGGCCCTAGCGGGGGCCAATGAGCAGTTCTTC | TRBJ2-1 | TRBV5-1 | many | TRBD2 | 15
CSVSGQGYTDTQYF | TGCAGCGTTTCCGGACAGGGGTACACAGATACGCAGTATTTT | TRBJ2-3 | TRBV29-1 | few | TRBD1 | 14
CASSQARWYSNQPQHF | TGCGCCAGCAGCCAAGCCCGTTGGTATAGCAATCAGCCCCAGCATTTT | TRBJ1-5 | TRBV4-1 | few | - | 16
CASRDSGGDSGANVLTF | TGTGCCAGCAGAGACAGTGGAGGAGACTCTGGGGCCAACGTCCTGACTTTC | TRBJ2-6 | TRBV28 | many | - | 17
CASSIDSPGAETQYF | TGTGCCAGTAGTATAGATTCTCCTGGGGCGGAGACCCAGTACTTC | TRBJ2-5 | TRBV19 | few | - | 15
CASSDLASRTDTQYF | TGTGCCAGCAGCGACCTCGCGTCGCGCACAGATACGCAGTATTTT | TRBJ2-3 | TRBV7-8 | few | - | 15
CASSYRGNQPQHF | TGTGCCAGCAGTTACCGCGGGAATCAGCCCCAGCATTTT | TRBJ1-5 | TRBV6-5 | - | - | 13
CASSFSSATSSSQYF | TGTGCCAGTAGTTTCAGTAGCGCAACCTCCTCGTCCCAGTACTTC | TRBJ2-5 | TRBV19 | - | - | 15
CASTAGGGETQYF | TGTGCCAGCACAGCGGGGGGCGGCGAGACCCAGTACTTC | TRBJ2-5 | TRBV28 | few | TRBD2 | 13
CASSPDDGRSYNEQFF | TGTGCCAGCAGCCCTGATGACGGGAGATCCTACAATGAGCAGTTCTTC | TRBJ2-1 | TRBV7-9 | medium-sized | - | 16